The source of this TCR beta chain is a study of T cell responses to AZD1222 COVID-19 vaccine. General study findings and limits: Baseline serostatus was positive in only a handful of AZD1222 recipients. Within unmutated variant regions lay the reported targets of nearly half of spike-specific TCRs. Researchers report vaccine-associated CD4 TCRs spanning spike, with dominance at 160-218 and 743-854.

The table came from immunoSEQ multiplex PCR; TCRdb's copy has only in-frame clones and leaves some out. The sample comprises some 150,000 clones, roughly 88% of which are singletons, and 1.9% rests with the top ten. Timing groups of about 4 and about 12 weeks for second doses were pooled. Worth noting for this clone: What it binds is not known.

This CDR3 region has 11 residues. Germline-derived CDR1 and CDR2 are SQVTM and ANQGSEA. V dropped 3 bases and J dropped 5 bases, with 8 bases sitting between them. The gene calls are TRBV29-1 and TRBJ2-7; perhaps TRBD2 as D (5 bases). The material sequenced was peripheral blood, taken 28 days after the second AZD1222 dose. This TCR was recovered from an adult who received the AZD1222 COVID-19 vaccine. DNA of the CDR3: TGCAGCGTTGAGCGAGGGCACGAGCAGTACTTC. This translates into CSVERGHEQYF.